This TCR beta chain was sequenced during a study of T cell repertoires in cytomegalovirus infection. Whole-study context: CMV epitopes that were recently identified and HLA-C-restricted were used alongside well-studied HLA-B-restricted ones.

As to this clonotype: Antigen unknown. A much larger clone lies one base from this, so it may be a read error.

Per germline, CDR1 SGHTA and CDR2 FQGNSA. This CDR3 spans 16 amino acids. Trimming shortened V by 7 bases and J by 7 bases, and 22 bases separated the two germline ends. Using its own MiXCR run on the reads, TCRdb lists one record per CDR3 protein. Here the sample spans roughly 800,000 distinct CDR3 sequences, 29% being singletons. This TCR was sampled from a human donor in good health (CMV status not recorded). Some clones in this sample may be carry-over from other donors' samples. Sequenced here: cultured CD8+ T cells from PBMCs, sampled from culture after CMV antigen stimulation. The J gene is TRBJ1-4, the V gene TRBV7-2; D is unresolved. The CDR3: CASTDNHSGQGEKLFF. The DNA for the CDR3 is TGTGCCAGCACCGACAACCACAGTGGGCAAGGTGAAAAACTGTTTTTT.